The sequence of this TCR beta chain was determined in a study of T-cell memory formation after mild COVID-19. Study-wide results and caveats: Second-wave clones peaking on day 37 lacked confirmed SARS-CoV-2 specificity.

TCRdb ran MiXCR on the 5' RACE reads and lists one entry per CDR3 protein. The sample consists of about 120,000 distinct CDR3 sequences, approximately 15% of them appearing once. With respect to this clonotype: Its antigen is currently unknown.

Trimming took 6 bases from V and 4 from J, leaving 15 bases between them. This CDR3 is 14 amino acids long. Sequenced input: PBMCs or a T cell subset sorted from them (not recorded which). The receptor was isolated from an adult woman who had mild COVID-19 (a few samples of this study predate the infection). Cell type and time point are not known. The chain has TRBV12-3 or TRBV12-4 and TRBJ1-1; a possible D gene is TRBD1 (6 bases). The CDR3 protein is CASRYNRETTEAFF. The CDR3 region has the DNA TGTGCCAGCAGGTATAACAGGGAAACCACTGAAGCTTTCTTT.